The sequence of this TCR beta chain was determined in a study of T cells in Graves' hyperthyroidism and ophthalmopathy. The overall study: Peripheral blood was acquired at first diagnosis, ahead of any therapy whatsoever.

Study-wide points: The blood repertoire included most of the expanded thyroid clonotypes above 0.001.

This clonotype occurred a few times. Its antigen is unknown. The junction differs from germline at one of its ends, possibly a read error. An absence of ophthalmopathy progression within 18 months meant stable Graves' hyperthyroidism. An approximately 10 ml volume of fresh peripheral blood provided the PBMCs. Amplification yielded TCR beta CDR3 regions, with RNA transcripts as the source. In the first-round RT-PCR of the TCR CDR3, the HTBI primer set was used. TCRdb analysed the multiplex PCR reads with MiXCR anew, one entry per CDR3 protein. This table has 300,000 to 450,000 distinct CDR3 sequences, around 25% appearing once. This receptor was obtained from a man aged 50-60 years with Graves' hyperthyroidism. The sample was blood.

CDR3 loop: CASSPDQKRELFF. The CDR3 region has the DNA TGCGCCAGCAGCCCGGACCAGAAGCGGGAACTGTTTTTT. This chain joins TRBV5-1 and TRBJ2-2; 7 bases align to TRBD2. Germline CDR1 reads SGHRS; CDR2 reads YFSETQ. The length of the CDR3 is 13 residues.